These T cell receptor beta chains were read from a single sample in a study of blood T cell repertoires in COVID-19. Assay used: immunoSEQ multiplex PCR; TCRdb lists only in-frame clones, some missing. Among about 230,000 clones listed, 81% were seen once. What was sequenced was peripheral blood. The receptor set was obtained from a woman of 80 years or more with acute or convalescent COVID-19. Each CDR3 is given with its conserved first and last residue.

j_call	v_call	cdr3_length	cdr3_aa
TRBJ2-5	TRBV28	16	CAYPFGRGGAGETQYF
TRBJ2-1	TRBV6-1	15	CASSEALGIGSAQFF
TRBJ2-7	TRBV5-8	15	CASSFQRDRFHEQYF
TRBJ2-3	TRBV3-1/TRBV3-2	14	CASSHILQGDTQYF
TRBJ1-1	TRBV6-5	13	CASSSQQGTEAFF
TRBJ1-1	TRBV20-1	11	CSAGTDLEAFF
TRBJ1-6	TRBV5-1	14	CASSLRTENSPLHF
TRBJ2-3	TRBV14	13	CASSPWAGDTQYF
TRBJ1-2	TRBV3-1/TRBV3-2	14	CASSSTVASWGYTF
TRBJ2-7	TRBV27	15	CASRSDRPTSYEQYF
TRBJ1-2	TRBV15	15	CATSRPLSSNYGYTF
TRBJ1-3	TRBV28	14	CASSLFTGGNTIYF
TRBJ1-4	TRBV5-8	16	CASSLSRTGGVEKLFF
TRBJ1-2	TRBV6-5	13	CASRLTDNYGYTF
TRBJ1-1	TRBV19	12	CASHGRNTEAFF
TRBJ2-3	TRBV2	13	CASKGGAGDTQYF
TRBJ2-7	TRBV30	13	CAWRMGGHGEQYF
TRBJ1-4	TRBV4-2	15	CASSQARGGGEKLFF
TRBJ1-2	TRBV21-1	18	CASSKAGHRDRGLGGYTF
TRBJ1-1	TRBV9	14	CASSVERTGAEAFF
TRBJ1-1	TRBV10-3	14	CAIRGQGGNTEAFF
TRBJ1-1	TRBV7-2	16	CASSRVGGARDTEAFF
TRBJ1-1	TRBV6-5	12	CASSRQNTEAFF
TRBJ2-5	TRBV7-2	16	CASSPGTSGPQETQYF
TRBJ1-3	TRBV7-6	15	CASSLRGARGNTIYF